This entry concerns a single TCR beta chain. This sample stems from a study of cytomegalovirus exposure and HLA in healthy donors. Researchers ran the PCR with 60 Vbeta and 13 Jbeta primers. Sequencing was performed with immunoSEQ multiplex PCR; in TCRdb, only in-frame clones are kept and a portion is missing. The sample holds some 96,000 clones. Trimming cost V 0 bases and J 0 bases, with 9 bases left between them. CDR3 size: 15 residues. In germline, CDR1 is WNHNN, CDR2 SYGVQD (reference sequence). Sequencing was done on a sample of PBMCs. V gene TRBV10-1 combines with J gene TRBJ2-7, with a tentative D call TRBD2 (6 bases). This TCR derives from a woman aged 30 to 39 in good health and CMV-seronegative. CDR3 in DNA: TGCGCCAGCAGTGAGTCGATCGGGAGCTCCTACGAGCAGTACTTC. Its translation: CASSESIGSSYEQYF.